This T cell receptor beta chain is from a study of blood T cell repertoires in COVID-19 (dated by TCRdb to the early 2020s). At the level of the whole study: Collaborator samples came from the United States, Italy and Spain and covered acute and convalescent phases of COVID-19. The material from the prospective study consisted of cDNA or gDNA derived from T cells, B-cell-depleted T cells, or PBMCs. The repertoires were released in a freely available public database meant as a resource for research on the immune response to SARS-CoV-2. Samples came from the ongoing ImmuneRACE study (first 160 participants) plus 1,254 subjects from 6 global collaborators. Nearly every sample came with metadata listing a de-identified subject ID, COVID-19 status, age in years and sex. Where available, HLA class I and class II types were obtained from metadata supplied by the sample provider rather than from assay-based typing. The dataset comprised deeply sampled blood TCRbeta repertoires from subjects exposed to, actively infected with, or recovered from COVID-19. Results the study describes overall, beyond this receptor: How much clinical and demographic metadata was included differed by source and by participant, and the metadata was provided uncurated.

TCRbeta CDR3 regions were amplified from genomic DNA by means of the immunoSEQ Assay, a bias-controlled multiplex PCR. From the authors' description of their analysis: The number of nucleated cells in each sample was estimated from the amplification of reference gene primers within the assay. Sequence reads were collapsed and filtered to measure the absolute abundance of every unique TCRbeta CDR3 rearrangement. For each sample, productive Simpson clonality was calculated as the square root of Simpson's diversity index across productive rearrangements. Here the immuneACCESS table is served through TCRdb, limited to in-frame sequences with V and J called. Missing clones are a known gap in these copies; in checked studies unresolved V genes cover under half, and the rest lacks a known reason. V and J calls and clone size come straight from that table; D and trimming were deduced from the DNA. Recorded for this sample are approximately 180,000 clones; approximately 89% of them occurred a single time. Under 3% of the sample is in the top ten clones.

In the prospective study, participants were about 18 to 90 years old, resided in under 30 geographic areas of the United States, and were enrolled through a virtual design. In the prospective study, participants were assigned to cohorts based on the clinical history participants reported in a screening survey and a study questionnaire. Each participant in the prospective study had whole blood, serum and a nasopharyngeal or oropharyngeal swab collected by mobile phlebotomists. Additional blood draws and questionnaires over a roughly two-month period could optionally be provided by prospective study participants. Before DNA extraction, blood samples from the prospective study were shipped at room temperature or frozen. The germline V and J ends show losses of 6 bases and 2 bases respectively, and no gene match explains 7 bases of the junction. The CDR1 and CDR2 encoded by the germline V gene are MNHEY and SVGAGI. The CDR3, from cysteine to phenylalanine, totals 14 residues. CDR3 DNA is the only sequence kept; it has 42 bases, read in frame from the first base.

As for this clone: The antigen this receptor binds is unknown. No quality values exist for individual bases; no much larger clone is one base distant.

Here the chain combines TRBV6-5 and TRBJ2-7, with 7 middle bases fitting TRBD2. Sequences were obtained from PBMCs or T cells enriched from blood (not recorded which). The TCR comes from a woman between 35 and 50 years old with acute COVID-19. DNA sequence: TGTGCCAGCAGCCGATCTAGCGGAGCCTACGAGCAGTACTTC. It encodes CASSRSSGAYEQYF.